This T cell receptor beta chain was found in a study of T cell changes during pregnancy in multiple sclerosis. The assay was immunoSEQ multiplex PCR, and TCRdb's table has in-frame clones only and misses some. The sample lists almost 35,000 clones, 90% seen once, with about an eighth in the top ten. The V gene's germline CDR1 is WSHSY and CDR2 SAAADI. Trimming shortened V by 2 bases and J by 5 bases, and 21 bases separated the two germline ends. The CDR3 runs to 17 residues. The clonotype was recovered from a female donor with multiple sclerosis, enrolled in a pregnancy study. The chain employs TRBV10-2 and TRBJ1-1, with a weak D call TRBD1 (6 bases). Source: CD8+ T cells from peripheral blood mononuclear cells, taken in the first trimester of pregnancy. CDR3 in DNA: TGCGCCAGCAGTGAGCTTCGGGGGGGGGCTGCAGGGACTGAAGCTTTCTTT. Protein sequence: CASSELRGGAAGTEAFF.